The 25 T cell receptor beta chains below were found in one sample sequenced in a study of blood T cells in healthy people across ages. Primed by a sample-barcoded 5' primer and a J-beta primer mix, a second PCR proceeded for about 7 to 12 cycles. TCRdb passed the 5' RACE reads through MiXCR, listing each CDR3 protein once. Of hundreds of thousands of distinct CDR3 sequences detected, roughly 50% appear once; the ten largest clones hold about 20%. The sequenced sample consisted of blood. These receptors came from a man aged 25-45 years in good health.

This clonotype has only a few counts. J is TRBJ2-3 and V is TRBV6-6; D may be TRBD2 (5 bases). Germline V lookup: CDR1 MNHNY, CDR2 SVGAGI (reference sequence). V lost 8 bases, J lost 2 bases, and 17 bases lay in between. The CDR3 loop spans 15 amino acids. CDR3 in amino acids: CASGGPLSVTDTQYF. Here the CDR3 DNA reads TGTGCCAGCGGAGGACCTCTATCAGTCACAGATACGCAGTATTTT.

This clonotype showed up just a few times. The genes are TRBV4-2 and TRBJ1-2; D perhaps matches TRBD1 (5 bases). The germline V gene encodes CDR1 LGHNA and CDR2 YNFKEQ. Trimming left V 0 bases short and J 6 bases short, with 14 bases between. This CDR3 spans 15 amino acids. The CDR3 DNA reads TGTGCCAGCAGCCAAGACGGGGGACCAGGGAATGGCTACACCTTC. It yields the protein CASSQDGGPGNGYTF.

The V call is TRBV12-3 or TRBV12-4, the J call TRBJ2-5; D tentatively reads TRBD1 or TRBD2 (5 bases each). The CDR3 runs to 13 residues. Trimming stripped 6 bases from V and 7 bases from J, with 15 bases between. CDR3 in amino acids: CASRKRDGRTQYF. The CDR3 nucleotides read TGTGCCAGCAGGAAGAGGGACGGGCGGACCCAGTACTTC.

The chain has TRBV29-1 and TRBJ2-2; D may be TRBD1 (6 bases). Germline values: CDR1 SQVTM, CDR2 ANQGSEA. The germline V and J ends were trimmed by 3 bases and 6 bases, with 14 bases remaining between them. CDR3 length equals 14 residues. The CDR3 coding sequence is TGCAGCGTTGAGGGACAAACGAGGGCCGGGGAGCTGTTTTTT. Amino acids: CSVEGQTRAGELFF.

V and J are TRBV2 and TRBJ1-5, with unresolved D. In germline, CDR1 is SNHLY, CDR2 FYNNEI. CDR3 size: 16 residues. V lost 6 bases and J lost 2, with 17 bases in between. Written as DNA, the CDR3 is TGTGCCAGCAGCCTATCCCCCGGCTTGGGCAATCAGCCCCAGCATTTT. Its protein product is CASSLSPGLGNQPQHF.

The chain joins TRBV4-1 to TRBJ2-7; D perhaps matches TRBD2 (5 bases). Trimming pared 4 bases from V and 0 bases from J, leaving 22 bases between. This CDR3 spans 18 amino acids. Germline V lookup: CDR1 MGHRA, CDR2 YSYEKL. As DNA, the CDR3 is TGCGCCAGCAGCCGGGTCGGCACCCGATTAGGGAGCTCCTACGAGCAGTACTTC. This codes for CASSRVGTRLGSSYEQYF.

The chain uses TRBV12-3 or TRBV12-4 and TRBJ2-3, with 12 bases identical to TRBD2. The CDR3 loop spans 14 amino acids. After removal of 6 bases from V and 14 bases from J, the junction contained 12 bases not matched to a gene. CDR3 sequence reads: CASSPGTSGPPPYF. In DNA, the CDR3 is TGTGCCAGCAGCCCCGGGACTAGCGGGCCTCCCCCGTATTTT.

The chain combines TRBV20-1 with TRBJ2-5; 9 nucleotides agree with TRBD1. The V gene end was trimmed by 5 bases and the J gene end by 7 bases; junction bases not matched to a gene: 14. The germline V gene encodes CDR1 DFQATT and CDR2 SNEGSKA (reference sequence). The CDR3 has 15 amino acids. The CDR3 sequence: CSAGEGQGLGVTQYF. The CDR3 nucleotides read TGCAGTGCTGGCGAGGGACAGGGCCTAGGTGTGACCCAGTACTTC.

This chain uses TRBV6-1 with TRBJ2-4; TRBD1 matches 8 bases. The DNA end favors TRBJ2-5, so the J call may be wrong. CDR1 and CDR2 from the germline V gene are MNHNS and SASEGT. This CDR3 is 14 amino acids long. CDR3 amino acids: CASRPPGQGKTQYF. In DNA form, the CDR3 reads TGTGCCAGCAGACCCCCCGGACAGGGAAAGACCCAGTACTTC.

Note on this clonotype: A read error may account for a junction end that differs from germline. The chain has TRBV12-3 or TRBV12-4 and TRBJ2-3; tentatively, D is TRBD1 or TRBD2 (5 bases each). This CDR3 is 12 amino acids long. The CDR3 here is CTSRASTDAQYF. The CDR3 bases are TGTACGAGCAGGGCTAGCACAGATGCGCAGTATTTT.

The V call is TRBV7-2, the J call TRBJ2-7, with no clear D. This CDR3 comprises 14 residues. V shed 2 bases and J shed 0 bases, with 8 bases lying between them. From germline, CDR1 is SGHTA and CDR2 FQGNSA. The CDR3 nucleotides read TGTGCCAGCAGCTTACAAACATACTCCTACGAGCAGTACTTC. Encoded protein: CASSLQTYSYEQYF.

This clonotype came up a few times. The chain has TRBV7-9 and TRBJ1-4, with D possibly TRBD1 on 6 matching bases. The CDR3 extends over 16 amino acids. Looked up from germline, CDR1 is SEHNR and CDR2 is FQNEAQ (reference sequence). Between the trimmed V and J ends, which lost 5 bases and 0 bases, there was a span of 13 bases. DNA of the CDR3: TGTGCCAGCAGCCGTATGGGGGCAGCAACTAATGAAAAACTGTTTTTT. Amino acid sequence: CASSRMGAATNEKLFF.

The CDR3 DNA is TGTGCCAGCAGCTTTGTGTTAGGACTAGCGGGAGACAATGAGCAGTTCTTC. Translated: CASSFVLGLAGDNEQFF. The J gene is TRBJ2-1, the V gene TRBV7-2; TRBD2 matches at 13 bases. J gave up 5 bases and V 3 bases, and 7 bases lay outside the gene matches. CDR1 is SGHTA and CDR2 is FQGNSA in the germline V gene. The CDR3 is made up of 17 amino acids.

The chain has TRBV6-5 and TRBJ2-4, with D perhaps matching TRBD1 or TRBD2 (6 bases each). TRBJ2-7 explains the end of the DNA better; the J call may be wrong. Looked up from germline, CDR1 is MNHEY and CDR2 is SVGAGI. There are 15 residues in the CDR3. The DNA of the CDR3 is TGTGCCAGCAGCCTAGGGGGGACCCGTACCTACGAGCAGTACTTC. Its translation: CASSLGGTRTYEQYF.

CDR3 in DNA: TGTGCCAGCACGCGCCTGGGGGCTTCTAGGGGCCTAAATGGCTACACCTTC. Its translation is CASTRLGASRGLNGYTF. This chain uses TRBV6-1 with TRBJ1-2, with D perhaps matching TRBD1 (6 bases). This CDR3 has 17 amino acids. V lost 7 bases and J lost 6, with 27 bases in between. The germline gives CDR1 MNHNS, CDR2 SASEGT.

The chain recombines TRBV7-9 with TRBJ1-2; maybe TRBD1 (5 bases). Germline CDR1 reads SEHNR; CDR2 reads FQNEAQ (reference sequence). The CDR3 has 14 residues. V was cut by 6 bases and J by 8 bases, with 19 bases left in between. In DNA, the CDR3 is TGTGCCAGCAGAGACCGGACGGAGGGGCACGGCTACACCTTC. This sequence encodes CASRDRTEGHGYTF.

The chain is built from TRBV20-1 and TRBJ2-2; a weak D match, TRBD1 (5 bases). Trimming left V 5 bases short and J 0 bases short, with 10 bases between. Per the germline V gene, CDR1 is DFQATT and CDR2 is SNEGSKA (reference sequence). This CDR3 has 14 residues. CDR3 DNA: TGCAGTGCTGTCAGGGTTGCGAACACCGGGGAGCTGTTTTTT. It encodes CSAVRVANTGELFF.

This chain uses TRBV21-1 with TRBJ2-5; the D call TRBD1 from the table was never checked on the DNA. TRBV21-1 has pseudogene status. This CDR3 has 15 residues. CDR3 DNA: TGTGCCAGCAGCCCCCCGGACAGTTTCCAAGAGACCCAGTACTTC. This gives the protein CASSPPDSFQETQYF.

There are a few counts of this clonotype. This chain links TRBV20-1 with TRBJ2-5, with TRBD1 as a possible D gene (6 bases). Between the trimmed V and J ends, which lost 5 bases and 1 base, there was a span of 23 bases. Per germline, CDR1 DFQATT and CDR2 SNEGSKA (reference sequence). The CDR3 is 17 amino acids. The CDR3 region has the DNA TGCAGTGCTCCCCTGTTTGGTGGGCGGACAGCCCAAGAGACCCAGTACTTC. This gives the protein CSAPLFGGRTAQETQYF.

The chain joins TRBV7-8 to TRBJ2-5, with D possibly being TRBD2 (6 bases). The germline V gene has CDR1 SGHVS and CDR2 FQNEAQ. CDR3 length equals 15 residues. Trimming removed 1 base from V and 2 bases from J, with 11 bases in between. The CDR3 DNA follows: TGTGCCAGCAGCTTAGGTGGGGACTTTCAAGAGACCCAGTACTTC. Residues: CASSLGGDFQETQYF.

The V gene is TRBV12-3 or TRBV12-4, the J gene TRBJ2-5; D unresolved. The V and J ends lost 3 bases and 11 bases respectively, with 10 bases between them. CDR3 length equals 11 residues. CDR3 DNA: TGTGCCAGCAGTTTTTCGGACCAGCAGTACTTC. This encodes CASSFSDQQYF.

CDR3: CSANVRDRGYGYTF. The CDR3 DNA follows: TGCAGTGCTAACGTTCGGGACAGGGGATATGGCTACACCTTC. The rearrangement joins TRBV20-1 to TRBJ1-2; 10 bases line up with TRBD1. Germline V CDR1 and CDR2: DFQATT, SNEGSKA (reference sequence). This CDR3 contains 14 residues. J was trimmed by 5 bases and V by 4 bases; bases with no gene match: 7.

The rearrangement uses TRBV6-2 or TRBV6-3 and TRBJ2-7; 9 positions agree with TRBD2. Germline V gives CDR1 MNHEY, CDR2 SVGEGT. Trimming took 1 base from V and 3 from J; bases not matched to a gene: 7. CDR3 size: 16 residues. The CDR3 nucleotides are TGTGCCAGCAGTTACTTACGGGGACTAGCCAACTACGAGCAGTACTTC. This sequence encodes CASSYLRGLANYEQYF.

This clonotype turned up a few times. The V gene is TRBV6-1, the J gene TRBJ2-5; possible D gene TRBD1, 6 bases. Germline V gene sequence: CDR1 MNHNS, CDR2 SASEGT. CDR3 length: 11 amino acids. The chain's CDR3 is CASGAGETQYF. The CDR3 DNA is TGTGCTTCAGGGGCGGGAGAGACCCAGTACTTC.

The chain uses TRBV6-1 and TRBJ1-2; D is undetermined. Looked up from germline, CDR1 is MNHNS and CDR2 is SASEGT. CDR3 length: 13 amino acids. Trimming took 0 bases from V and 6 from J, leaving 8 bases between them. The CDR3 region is CASSEAEGDGYTF. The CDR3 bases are TGTGCCAGCAGTGAAGCGGAGGGTGATGGCTACACCTTC.